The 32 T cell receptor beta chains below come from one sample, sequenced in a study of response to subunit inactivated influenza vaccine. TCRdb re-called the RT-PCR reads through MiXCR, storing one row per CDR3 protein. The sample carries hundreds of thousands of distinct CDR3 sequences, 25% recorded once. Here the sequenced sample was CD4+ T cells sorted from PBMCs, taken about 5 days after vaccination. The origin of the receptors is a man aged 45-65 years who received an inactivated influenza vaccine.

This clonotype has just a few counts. The CDR3 nucleotides read TGTGCCAGCAATGAGGAAGTAACGAACACCGGGGAGCTGTTTTTT. Translated: CASNEEVTNTGELFF. V usage is TRBV12-3 or TRBV12-4 and J usage is TRBJ2-2, with D hard to call. V was clipped by 7 bases and J by 0 bases, with 12 bases between them. This CDR3 region has 15 residues.

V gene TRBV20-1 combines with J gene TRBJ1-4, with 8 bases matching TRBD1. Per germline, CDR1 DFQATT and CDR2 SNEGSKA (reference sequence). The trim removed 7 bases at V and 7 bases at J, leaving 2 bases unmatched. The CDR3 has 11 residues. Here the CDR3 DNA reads TGCAGTGAACAGGGGGGTGAAAAACTGTTTTTT. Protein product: CSEQGGEKLFF.

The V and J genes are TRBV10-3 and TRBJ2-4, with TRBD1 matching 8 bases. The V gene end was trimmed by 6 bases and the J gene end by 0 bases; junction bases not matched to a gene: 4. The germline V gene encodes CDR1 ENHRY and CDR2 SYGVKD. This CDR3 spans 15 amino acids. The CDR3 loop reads CAISEDRAAKNIQYF. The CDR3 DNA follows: TGTGCCATCAGCGAGGACAGGGCAGCCAAAAACATTCAGTACTTC.

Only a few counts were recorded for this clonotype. The CDR3 DNA reads as TGCGCCAGCAGCCAGGGCCCCCGCGACTACGAGCAGTACTTC. This translates into CASSQGPRDYEQYF. The V and J genes are TRBV5-1 and TRBJ2-7, with D perhaps matching TRBD1 (5 bases). The V end lost 4 bases, the J end lost 3 bases, and 14 bases lay between the germline ends. The CDR3 spans 14 residues. Germline loops: CDR1 SGHRS, CDR2 YFSETQ.

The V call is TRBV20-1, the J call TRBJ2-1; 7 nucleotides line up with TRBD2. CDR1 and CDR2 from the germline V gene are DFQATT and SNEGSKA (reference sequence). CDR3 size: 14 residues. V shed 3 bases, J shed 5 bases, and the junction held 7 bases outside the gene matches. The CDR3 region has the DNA TGCAGTGCTAGTCGGTCTAGCGGAAACAATGAGCAGTTCTTC. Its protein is CSASRSSGNNEQFF.

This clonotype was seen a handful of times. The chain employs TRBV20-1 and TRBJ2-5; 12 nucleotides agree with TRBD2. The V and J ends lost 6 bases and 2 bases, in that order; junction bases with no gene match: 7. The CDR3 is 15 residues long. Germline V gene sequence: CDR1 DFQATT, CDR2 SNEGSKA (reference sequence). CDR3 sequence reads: CSAIPLAGGQETQYF. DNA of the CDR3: TGCAGTGCCATACCACTAGCGGGAGGTCAAGAGACCCAGTACTTC.

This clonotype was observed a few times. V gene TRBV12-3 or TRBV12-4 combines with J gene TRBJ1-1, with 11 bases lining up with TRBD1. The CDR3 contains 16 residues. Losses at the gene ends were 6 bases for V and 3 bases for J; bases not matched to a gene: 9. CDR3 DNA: TGTGCCAGCAGACCCGGGCCGGGACAGGGGGACACTGAAGCTTTCTTT. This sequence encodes CASRPGPGQGDTEAFF.

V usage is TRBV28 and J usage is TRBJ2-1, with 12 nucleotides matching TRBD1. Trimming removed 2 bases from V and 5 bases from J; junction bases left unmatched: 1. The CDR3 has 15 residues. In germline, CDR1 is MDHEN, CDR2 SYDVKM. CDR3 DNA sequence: TGTGCCAGCAGTTTAGGGACAGGGGGCCACAATGAGCAGTTCTTC. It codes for CASSLGTGGHNEQFF.

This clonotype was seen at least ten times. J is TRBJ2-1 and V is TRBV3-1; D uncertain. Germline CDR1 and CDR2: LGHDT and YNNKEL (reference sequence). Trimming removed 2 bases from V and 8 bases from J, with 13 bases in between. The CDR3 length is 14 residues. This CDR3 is CASSQWERAHEQFF. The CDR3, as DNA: TGTGCCAGCAGCCAATGGGAAAGGGCACATGAGCAGTTCTTC.

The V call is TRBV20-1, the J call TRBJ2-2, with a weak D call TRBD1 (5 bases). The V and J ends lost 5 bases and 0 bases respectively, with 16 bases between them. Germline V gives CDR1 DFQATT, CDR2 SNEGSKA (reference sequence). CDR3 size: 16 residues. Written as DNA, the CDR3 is TGCAGTGCTCCCCGGAGCGAGACAGCGAACACCGGGGAGCTGTTTTTT. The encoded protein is CSAPRSETANTGELFF.

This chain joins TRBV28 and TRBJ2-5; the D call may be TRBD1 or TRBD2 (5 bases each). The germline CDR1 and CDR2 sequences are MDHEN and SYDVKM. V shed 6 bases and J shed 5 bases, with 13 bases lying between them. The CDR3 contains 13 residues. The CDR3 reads CASSHGTRETQYF. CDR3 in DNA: TGTGCCAGCAGCCACGGGACCCGGGAGACCCAGTACTTC.

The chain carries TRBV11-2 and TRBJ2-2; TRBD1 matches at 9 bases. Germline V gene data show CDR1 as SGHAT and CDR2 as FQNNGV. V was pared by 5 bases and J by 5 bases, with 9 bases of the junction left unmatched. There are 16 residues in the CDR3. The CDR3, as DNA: TGTGCCAGCAGCCCCGGGGACAGGGTTAGAACCGGGGAGCTGTTTTTT. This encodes CASSPGDRVRTGELFF. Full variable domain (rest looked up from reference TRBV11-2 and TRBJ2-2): EAGVAQSPRYKIIEKRQSVAFWCNPISGHATLYWYQQILGQGPKLLIQFQNNGVVDDSQLPKDRFSAERLKGVDSTLKIQPAKLEDSAVYLCASSPGDRVRTGELFFGEGSRLTVL.

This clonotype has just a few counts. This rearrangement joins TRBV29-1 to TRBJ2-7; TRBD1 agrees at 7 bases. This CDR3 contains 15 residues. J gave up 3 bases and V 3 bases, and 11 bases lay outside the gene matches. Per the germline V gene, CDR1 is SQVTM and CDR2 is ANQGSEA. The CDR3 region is CSVEGFRDRIYEQYF. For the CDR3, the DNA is TGCAGCGTTGAGGGCTTCCGGGACAGAATCTACGAGCAGTACTTC.

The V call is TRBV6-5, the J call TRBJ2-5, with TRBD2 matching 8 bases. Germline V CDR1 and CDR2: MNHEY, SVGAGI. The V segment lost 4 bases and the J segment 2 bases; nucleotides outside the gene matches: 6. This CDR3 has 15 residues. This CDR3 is CASSLGLDQQETQYF. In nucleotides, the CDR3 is TGTGCCAGCAGTTTGGGACTAGACCAACAAGAGACCCAGTACTTC.

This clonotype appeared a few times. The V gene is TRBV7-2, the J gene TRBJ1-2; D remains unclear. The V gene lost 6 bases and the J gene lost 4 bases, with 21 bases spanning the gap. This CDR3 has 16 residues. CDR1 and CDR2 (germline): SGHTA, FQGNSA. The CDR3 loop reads CASSSRSDLSGYGYTF. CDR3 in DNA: TGTGCCAGCAGTTCCCGGTCCGACCTGAGCGGCTATGGCTACACCTTC. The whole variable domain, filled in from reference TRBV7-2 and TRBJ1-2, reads GAGVSQSPSNKVTEKGKDVELRCDPISGHTALYWYRQSLGQGLEFLIYFQGNSAPDKSGLPSDRFSAERTGGSVSTLTIQRTQQEDSAVYLCASSSRSDLSGYGYTFGSGTRLTVV.

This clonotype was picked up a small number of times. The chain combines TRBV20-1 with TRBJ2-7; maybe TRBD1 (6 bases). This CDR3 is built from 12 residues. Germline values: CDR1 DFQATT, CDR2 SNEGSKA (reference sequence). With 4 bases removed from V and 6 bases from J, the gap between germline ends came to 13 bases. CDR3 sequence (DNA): TGCAGTGCTACAAATCAGGGGTTCGAGCAGTACTTC. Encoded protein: CSATNQGFEQYF.

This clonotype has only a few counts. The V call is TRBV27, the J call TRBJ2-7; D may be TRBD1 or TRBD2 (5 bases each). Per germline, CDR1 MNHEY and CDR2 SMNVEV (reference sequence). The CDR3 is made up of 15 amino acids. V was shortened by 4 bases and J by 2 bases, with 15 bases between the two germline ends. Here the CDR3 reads CASSSTGTEPYEQYF. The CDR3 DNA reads TGTGCCAGCAGTTCGACCGGGACGGAACCCTACGAGCAGTACTTC.

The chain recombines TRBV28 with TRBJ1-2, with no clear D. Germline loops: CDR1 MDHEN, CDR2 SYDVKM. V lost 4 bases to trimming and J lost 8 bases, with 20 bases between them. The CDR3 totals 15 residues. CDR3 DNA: TGTGCCAGCAGTTCGACCCGACGGCCCGCGGGGGGCTACACCTTC. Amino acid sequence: CASSSTRRPAGGYTF.

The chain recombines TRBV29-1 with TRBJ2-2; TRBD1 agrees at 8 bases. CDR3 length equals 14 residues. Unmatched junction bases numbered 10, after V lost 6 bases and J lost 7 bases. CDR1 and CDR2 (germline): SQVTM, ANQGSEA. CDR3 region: CSVTGVSRDGELFF. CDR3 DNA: TGCAGCGTGACAGGGGTTTCTCGAGACGGGGAGCTGTTTTTT.

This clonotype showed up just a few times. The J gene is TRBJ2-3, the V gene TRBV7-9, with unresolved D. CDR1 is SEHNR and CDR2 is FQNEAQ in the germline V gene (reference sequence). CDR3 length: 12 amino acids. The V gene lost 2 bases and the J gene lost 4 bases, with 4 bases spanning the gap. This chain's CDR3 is CASSLRPDTQYF. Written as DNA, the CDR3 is TGTGCCAGCAGCTTACGACCAGATACGCAGTATTTT.

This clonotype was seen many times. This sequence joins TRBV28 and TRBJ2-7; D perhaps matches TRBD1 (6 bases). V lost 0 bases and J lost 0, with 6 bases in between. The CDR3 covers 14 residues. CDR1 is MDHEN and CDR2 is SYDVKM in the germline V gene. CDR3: CASSLWDSSYEQYF. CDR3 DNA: TGTGCCAGCAGTTTATGGGACAGCTCCTACGAGCAGTACTTC.

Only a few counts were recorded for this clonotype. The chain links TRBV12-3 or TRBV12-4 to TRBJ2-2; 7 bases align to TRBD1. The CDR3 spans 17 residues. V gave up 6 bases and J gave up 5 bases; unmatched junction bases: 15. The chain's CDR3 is CASRGPIRGLGTGELFF. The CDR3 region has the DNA TGTGCCAGCAGGGGACCGATCAGGGGGTTGGGGACCGGGGAGCTGTTTTTT.

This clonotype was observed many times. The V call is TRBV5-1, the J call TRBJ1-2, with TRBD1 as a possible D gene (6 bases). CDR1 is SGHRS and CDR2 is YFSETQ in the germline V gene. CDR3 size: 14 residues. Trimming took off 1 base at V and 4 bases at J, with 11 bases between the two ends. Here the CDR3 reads CASSLQGQSYGYTF. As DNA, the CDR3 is TGCGCCAGCAGCTTGCAGGGGCAATCCTATGGCTACACCTTC.

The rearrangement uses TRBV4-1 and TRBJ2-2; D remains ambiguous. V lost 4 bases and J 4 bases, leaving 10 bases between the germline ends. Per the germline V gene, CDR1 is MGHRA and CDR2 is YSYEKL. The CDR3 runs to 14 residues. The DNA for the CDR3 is TGCGCCAGCAGCCGGATTCCGGGCACCGGGGAGCTGTTTTTT. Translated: CASSRIPGTGELFF.

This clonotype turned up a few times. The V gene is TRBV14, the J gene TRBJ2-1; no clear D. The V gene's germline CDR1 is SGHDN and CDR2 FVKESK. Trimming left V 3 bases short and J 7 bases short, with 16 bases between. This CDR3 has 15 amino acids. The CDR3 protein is CASSHGRSSWNEQFF. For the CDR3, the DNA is TGTGCCAGCAGCCACGGACGGAGCTCTTGGAATGAGCAGTTCTTC.

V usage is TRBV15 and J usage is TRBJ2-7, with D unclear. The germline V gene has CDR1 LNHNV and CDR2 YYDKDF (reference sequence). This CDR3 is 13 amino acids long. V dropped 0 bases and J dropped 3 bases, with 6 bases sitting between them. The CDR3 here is CATSRDSSYEQYF. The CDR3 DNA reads TGTGCCACCAGCAGAGATAGCAGCTACGAGCAGTACTTC.

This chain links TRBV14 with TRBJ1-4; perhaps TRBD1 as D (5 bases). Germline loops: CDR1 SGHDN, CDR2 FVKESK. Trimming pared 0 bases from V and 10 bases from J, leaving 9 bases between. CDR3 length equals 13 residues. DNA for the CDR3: TGTGCCAGCAGCCAAGATACGGGGGTAAAACTGTTTTTT. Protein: CASSQDTGVKLFF.

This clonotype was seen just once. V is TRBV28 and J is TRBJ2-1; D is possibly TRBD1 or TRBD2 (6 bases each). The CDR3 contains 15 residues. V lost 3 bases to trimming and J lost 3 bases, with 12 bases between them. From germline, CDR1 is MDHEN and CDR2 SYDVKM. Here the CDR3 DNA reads TGTGCCAGCAGTTTTGGGGGGCGAAACTACAATGAGCAGTTCTTC. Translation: CASSFGGRNYNEQFF.

DNA for the CDR3: TGTGCCAGCAGCAGGGGGACTAGAGAGAGGGCAACCTACAATGAGCAGTTCTTC. This encodes CASSRGTRERATYNEQFF. The chain carries TRBV21-1 and TRBJ2-1; whether TRBD2, the table's D call, matches the DNA was not checked. TRBV21-1 is shown as a pseudogene. The length of the CDR3 is 18 residues.

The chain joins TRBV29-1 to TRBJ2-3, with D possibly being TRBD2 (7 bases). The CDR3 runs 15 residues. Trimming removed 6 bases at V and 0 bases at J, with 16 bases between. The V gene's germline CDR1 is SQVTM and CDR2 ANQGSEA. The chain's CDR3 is CSVAEGGASTDTQYF. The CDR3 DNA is TGCAGCGTGGCGGAGGGGGGGGCTAGCACAGATACGCAGTATTTT.

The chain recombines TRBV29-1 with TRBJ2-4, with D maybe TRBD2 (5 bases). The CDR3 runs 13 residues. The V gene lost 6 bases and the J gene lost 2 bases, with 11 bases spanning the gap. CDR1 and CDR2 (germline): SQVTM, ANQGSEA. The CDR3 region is CSVRGPPKNIQYF. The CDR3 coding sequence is TGCAGCGTCCGAGGGCCCCCCAAAAACATTCAGTACTTC.

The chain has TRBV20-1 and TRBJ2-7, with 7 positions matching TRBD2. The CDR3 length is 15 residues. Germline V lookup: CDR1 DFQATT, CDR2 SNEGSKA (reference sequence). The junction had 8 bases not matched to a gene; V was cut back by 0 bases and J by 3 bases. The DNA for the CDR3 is TGCAGTGCTAGAGATCCCCGGGAGGACCTCTACGAGCAGTACTTC. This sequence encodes CSARDPREDLYEQYF.